Here is one TCR beta chain with its context. Its antigen is undetermined. Trimming removed 6 bases from V and 1 base from J; junction bases left unmatched: 13. The V gene's germline CDR1 is SGHTA and CDR2 FQGNSA. The CDR3 loop spans 17 amino acids. The entry originates in a study of cytomegalovirus exposure and HLA in healthy donors. Background on the study: For the roughly 400 genotyped donors, 75% to 90% fell within the Caucasian-associated ancestry cluster.

Study-level points and caveats: As a later analysis revealed, the rate of TCR association differed by HLA locus, with DRB1 most and HLA-C fewest. Cytomegalovirus-associated status was assigned to approximately 160 TCR beta chains.

Use of 60 Vbeta and 13 Jbeta primers characterized the PCR. Using immunoSEQ multiplex PCR, the repertoire was profiled, and TCRdb retains in-frame clones only, with some absent. The sample shows approximately 110,000 clones, approximately 60% of them seen only once. The clonotype comes from a woman in her twenties or thirties in good health and CMV-seronegative. Specimen: PBMCs. V and J are TRBV7-2 and TRBJ2-5; 8 bases match TRBD2. CDR3 nucleotide sequence: TGTGCCAGCAGTTTGAGCGGGGGAATCCCCTTCCAAGAGACCCAGTACTTC. Protein: CASSLSGGIPFQETQYF.